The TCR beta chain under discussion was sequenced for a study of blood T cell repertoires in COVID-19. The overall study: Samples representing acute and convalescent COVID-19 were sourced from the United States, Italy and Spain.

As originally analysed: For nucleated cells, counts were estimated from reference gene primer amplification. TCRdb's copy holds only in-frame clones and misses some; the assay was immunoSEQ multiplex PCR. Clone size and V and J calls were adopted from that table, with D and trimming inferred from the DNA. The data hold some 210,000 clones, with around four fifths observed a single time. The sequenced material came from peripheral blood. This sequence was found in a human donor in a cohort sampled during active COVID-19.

In DNA, the CDR3 is TGTGCCAGCAGGGGGACAGGGCCTAATGAAAAACTGTTTTTT. This sequence encodes CASRGTGPNEKLFF. V is TRBV2 and J is TRBJ1-4; 9 bases fit TRBD1. Germline CDR1 and CDR2: SNHLY and FYNNEI. The J segment lost 3 bases and the V segment lost 6 bases, leaving 2 bases of the junction unmatched. This CDR3 region has 14 residues.